This TCR beta chain was profiled in a study of shared clonotypes between healthy human individuals. There are a few counts of this clone. TCRdb keeps only in-frame clones here, not all; method: immunoSEQ multiplex PCR. The repertoire holds around 990,000 clones, with roughly 80% as singletons. The CDR3 has 12 residues. Per germline, CDR1 SQVTM and CDR2 ANQGSEA. V was cut by 6 bases and J by 8 bases, with 14 bases left in between. This receptor was identified in a man younger than 35 in good health. Some clones in this sample may be carry-over from other donors' samples. J is TRBJ2-4 and V is TRBV29-1; D unclear. Sequences were obtained from memory CD4+ T cells from PBMCs. As for subset: CD45RA-negative fraction. CDR3 DNA: TGCAGCGTGCACGCCGGTTCGGACATTCAGTACTTC. It is translated as CSVHAGSDIQYF.